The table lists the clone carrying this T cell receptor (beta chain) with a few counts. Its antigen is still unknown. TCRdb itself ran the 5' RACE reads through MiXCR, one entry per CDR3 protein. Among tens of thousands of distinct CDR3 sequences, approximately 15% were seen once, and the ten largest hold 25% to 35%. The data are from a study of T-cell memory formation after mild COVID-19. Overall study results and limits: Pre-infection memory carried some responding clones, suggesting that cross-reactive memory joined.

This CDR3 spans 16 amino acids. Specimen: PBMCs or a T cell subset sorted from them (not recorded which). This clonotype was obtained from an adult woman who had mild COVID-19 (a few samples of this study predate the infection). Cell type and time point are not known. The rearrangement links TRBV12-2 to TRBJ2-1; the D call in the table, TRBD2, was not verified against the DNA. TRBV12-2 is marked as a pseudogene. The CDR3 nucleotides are TGTGCAAGTCGCTTATTTAGGCGGGGGGGCCAAGATGAGCAGTTCTTC. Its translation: CASRLFRRGGQDEQFF.